A single sample gave rise to the 7 T cell receptor beta chains below, sequenced in a study of blood T cells in healthy people across ages. The second PCR ran about 6 to 11 cycles with a sample-barcoded 5' primer and J-beta primers. TCRdb used MiXCR to reprocess the 5' RACE reads, holding one entry per CDR3 protein. Altogether about 800,000 distinct CDR3 sequences are present, roughly 25% being singletons, with the ten largest covering approximately 4%. The sample was also reused in another study, on T cells of mothers and their children.

The sample consisted of blood. These receptors all stem from a boy aged 5-17 years in good health.

The rearrangement uses TRBV9 and TRBJ2-5; D uncertain. From germline, CDR1 is SGDLS and CDR2 YYNGEE. The CDR3 totals 14 residues. V lost 0 bases and J 4 bases, leaving 10 bases between the germline ends. Here the CDR3 reads CASSVEGNGETQYF. The CDR3 DNA sequence: TGTGCCAGCAGCGTAGAGGGAAATGGAGAGACCCAGTACTTC.

The V gene is TRBV24-1, the J gene TRBJ2-2; tentative D call: TRBD1 (7 bases). The V gene lost 6 bases and the J gene lost 1 base, with 11 bases spanning the gap. The CDR3 has 15 residues. Germline V gene lookup returns CDR1 KGHDR and CDR2 SFDVKD. The DNA of the CDR3 is TGTGCCACCAGTCCAGGGGGGTTGAACACCGGGGAGCTGTTTTTT. Encoded protein: CATSPGGLNTGELFF.

The CDR3 protein is CASSQGFGTQYF. CDR3 DNA sequence: TGCGCCAGCAGCCAAGGTTTCGGGACCCAGTACTTC. This rearrangement joins TRBV4-3 to TRBJ2-5; D remains unclear. CDR1 and CDR2 (germline): LGHNA, YSLEER. The CDR3 extends over 12 amino acids. Trimming removed 1 base at V and 7 bases at J, with 7 bases between.

The chain couples TRBV29-1 to TRBJ2-1; TRBD1 agrees at 7 bases. TRBJ2-7 matches the DNA end more closely, so the J call is doubtful. Germline CDR1 and CDR2: SQVTM and ANQGSEA. CDR3 size: 12 residues. Written as DNA, the CDR3 is TGCAGCGTCAAGAGGGGGCCCTACGAGCAGTACTTC. It codes for CSVKRGPYEQYF.

This clonotype was found a few times. The rearrangement joins TRBV5-1 to TRBJ2-2, with 9 nucleotides matching TRBD2. Germline-derived CDR1 and CDR2 are SGHRS and YFSETQ. The CDR3 runs 17 residues. With 2 bases clipped from V and 1 base from J, the junction kept 6 bases outside the gene matches. The CDR3 coding sequence is TGCGCCAGCAGCTTTTTGCCTAGCGGGATGAACACCGGGGAGCTGTTTTTT. The encoded protein is CASSFLPSGMNTGELFF.

Many counts were recorded for this clonotype. The chain joins TRBV27 to TRBJ1-2; perhaps TRBD1 as D (5 bases). CDR3 length equals 12 residues. V was cut by 5 bases and J by 8 bases, with 12 bases left in between. Germline-derived CDR1 and CDR2 are MNHEY and SMNVEV (reference sequence). CDR3 residues: CASSPGTAGYTF. CDR3 DNA: TGTGCCAGCAGTCCTGGGACGGCCGGCTACACCTTC.

This clonotype was recorded a few times. The V call is TRBV6-2 or TRBV6-3, the J call TRBJ2-6; D is possibly TRBD2 (5 bases). This CDR3 is 15 amino acids long. Germline CDR1 reads MNHEY; CDR2 reads SVGEGT. V was trimmed by 9 bases and J by 3 bases, leaving 15 bases between them. The CDR3 loop reads CASRIFGGGANVLTF. CDR3 DNA sequence: TGTGCCAGTCGAATATTTGGAGGTGGGGCCAACGTCCTGACTTTC.